One sample yielded the 9 T cell receptor beta chains listed below, sequenced in a study of molecular identifiers for immune sequencing clone quantification. TCRdb passed the PCR reads through MiXCR, listing each CDR3 protein once. The table has about 510,000 distinct CDR3 sequences, about a fifth seen once. Sequencing used naive CD8+ T cells from blood, with Jurkat cell RNA spiked in. Noted subset: FACS-sorted CD8+CD4-CCR7+CD45RA+ naive T cells. The receptors stem from a human donor in good health. Some libraries in this study had Jurkat cell RNA spiked in.

This clonotype was seen a handful of times. The CDR3 bases are TGTGCCAGCAGCAAAAGGGGGTCCTACACTGAAGCTTTCTTT. This sequence encodes CASSKRGSYTEAFF. The chain combines TRBV6-2 or TRBV6-3 with TRBJ1-1; maybe TRBD1 (6 bases). There are 14 residues in the CDR3. V was clipped by 6 bases and J by 3 bases, with 14 bases between them. Germline V CDR1 and CDR2: MNHEY, SVGEGT.

This clonotype was seen ten or more times. The chain uses TRBV19 and TRBJ2-7; D gene ambiguous. Germline lookup yields CDR1 LNHDA and CDR2 SQIVND (reference sequence). CDR3 size: 13 residues. Deletions cut 5 bases from V and 0 bases from J, with 8 bases between. CDR3 sequence reads: CASSWAHSYEQYF. CDR3 coding DNA: TGTGCCAGTAGTTGGGCGCACTCCTACGAGCAGTACTTC.

The chain is built from TRBV5-1 and TRBJ2-6; D gene uncertain. The CDR3 runs 15 residues. V lost 1 base, J lost 5 bases, and 10 bases lay in between. The V gene's germline CDR1 is SGHRS and CDR2 YFSETQ. CDR3 loop: CASSLKGSRANVLTF. DNA for the CDR3: TGCGCCAGCAGCTTGAAAGGGTCAAGGGCCAACGTCCTGACTTTC.

Of note for this clonotype: A much larger clone lies a single base off, so this may be a read error. This rearrangement joins TRBV13 to TRBJ1-1, with 8 nucleotides matching TRBD1. Germline trimming cut 5 bases from V and 2 bases from J; bases unmatched to any gene: 13. From germline, CDR1 is PRHDT and CDR2 FYEKMQ (reference sequence). The CDR3 loop spans 17 amino acids. The CDR3 DNA is TGTGCCAGCAGCCCCAGCCCGAGACAGGGGTTCAACACTGAAGCTTTCTTT. It translates to CASSPSPRQGFNTEAFF.

The gene calls are TRBV5-4 and TRBJ1-2; D is ambiguous. V lost 0 bases to trimming and J lost 3 bases, with 15 bases between them. Per the germline V gene, CDR1 is SGHNT and CDR2 is YYREEE (reference sequence). This CDR3 comprises 16 residues. In DNA form, the CDR3 reads TGTGCCAGCAGCTTGGCCCCGGCAGGATCTTACTATGGCTACACCTTC. Translated: CASSLAPAGSYYGYTF.

V and J are TRBV10-3 and TRBJ2-1; D is unclear. Germline CDR1 ENHRY, CDR2 SYGVKD. The CDR3 has 11 amino acids. Trimming removed 4 bases at V and 10 bases at J, with 8 bases between. CDR3 loop: CAISGVGEQFF. The DNA of the CDR3 is TGTGCCATCAGTGGGGTAGGCGAGCAGTTCTTC.

J is TRBJ2-7 and V is TRBV20-1, with 7 nucleotides matching TRBD2. This CDR3 contains 16 residues. Germline V gives CDR1 DFQATT, CDR2 SNEGSKA (reference sequence). With V trimmed by 3 bases and J by 2 bases, 13 bases remained unmatched. The DNA for the CDR3 is TGCAGTGCTAGCACTCTAGCGGACGTCTCCCCCTACGAGCAGTACTTC. Translated, it gives CSASTLADVSPYEQYF.

The J gene is TRBJ1-6, the V gene TRBV2; D is unclear. Germline values: CDR1 SNHLY, CDR2 FYNNEI. The CDR3 is made up of 15 amino acids. The V end lost 7 bases, the J end lost 6 bases, and 16 bases lay between the germline ends. The CDR3 region is CASNIAPSINSPLHF. As DNA, the CDR3 is TGTGCCAGCAATATCGCGCCCAGCATTAATTCACCCCTCCACTTT.

In this sample, this clonotype turned up a few times. The chain joins TRBV15 to TRBJ2-1, with a tentative D call TRBD1 (6 bases). Germline V gene sequence: CDR1 LNHNV, CDR2 YYDKDF (reference sequence). With 0 bases removed from V and 4 bases from J, the gap between germline ends came to 16 bases. The CDR3 is 17 residues long. The CDR3 sequence: CATSRDGVLTGYNEQFF. In nucleotides, the CDR3 is TGTGCCACCAGCAGAGATGGGGTCCTAACAGGGTACAATGAGCAGTTCTTC.